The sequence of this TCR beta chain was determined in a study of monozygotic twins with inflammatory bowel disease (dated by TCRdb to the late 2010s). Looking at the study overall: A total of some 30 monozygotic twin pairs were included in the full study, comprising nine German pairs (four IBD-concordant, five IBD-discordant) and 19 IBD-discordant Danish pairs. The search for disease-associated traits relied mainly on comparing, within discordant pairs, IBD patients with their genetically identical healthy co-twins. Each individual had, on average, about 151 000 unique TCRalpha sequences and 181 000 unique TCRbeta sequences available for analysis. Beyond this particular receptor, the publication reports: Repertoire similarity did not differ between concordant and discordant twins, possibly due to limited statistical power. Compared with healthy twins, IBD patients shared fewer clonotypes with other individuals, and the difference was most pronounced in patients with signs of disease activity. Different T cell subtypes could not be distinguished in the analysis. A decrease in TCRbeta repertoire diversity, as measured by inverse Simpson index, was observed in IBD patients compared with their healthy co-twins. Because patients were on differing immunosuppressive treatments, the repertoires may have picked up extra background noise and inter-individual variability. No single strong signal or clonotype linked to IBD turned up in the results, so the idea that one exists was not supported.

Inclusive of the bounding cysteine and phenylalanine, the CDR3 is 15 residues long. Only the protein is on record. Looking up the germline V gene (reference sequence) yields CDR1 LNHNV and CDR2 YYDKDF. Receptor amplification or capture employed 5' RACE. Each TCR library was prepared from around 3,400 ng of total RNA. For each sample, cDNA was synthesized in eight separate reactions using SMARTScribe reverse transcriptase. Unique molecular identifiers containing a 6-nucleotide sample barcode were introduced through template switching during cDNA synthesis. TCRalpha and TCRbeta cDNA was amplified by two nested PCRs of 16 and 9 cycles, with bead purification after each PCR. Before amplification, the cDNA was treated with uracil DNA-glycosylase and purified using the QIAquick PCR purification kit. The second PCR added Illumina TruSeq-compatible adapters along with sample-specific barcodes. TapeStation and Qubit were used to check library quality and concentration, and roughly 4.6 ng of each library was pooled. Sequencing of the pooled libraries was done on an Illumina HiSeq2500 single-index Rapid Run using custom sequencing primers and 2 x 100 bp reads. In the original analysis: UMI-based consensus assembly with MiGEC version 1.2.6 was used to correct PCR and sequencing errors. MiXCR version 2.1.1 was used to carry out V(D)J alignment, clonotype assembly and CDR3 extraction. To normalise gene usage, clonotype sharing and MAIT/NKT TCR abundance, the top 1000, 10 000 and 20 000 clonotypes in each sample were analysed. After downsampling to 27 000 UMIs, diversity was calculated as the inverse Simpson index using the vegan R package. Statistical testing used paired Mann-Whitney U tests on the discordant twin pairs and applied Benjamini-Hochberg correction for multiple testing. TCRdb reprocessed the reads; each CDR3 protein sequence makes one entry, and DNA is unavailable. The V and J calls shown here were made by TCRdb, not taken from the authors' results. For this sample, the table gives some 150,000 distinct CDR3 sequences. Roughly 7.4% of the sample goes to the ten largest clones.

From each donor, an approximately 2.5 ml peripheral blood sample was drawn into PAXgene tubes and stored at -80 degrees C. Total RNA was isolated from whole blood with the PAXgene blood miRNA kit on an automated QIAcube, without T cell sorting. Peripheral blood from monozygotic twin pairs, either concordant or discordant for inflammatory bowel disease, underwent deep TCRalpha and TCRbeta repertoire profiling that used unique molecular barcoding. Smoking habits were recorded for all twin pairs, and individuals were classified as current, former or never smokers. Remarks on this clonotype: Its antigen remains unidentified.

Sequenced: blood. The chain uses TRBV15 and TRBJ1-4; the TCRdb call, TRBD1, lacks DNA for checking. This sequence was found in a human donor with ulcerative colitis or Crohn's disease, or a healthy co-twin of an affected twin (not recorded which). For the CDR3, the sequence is CATRRQGATNEKLFF.